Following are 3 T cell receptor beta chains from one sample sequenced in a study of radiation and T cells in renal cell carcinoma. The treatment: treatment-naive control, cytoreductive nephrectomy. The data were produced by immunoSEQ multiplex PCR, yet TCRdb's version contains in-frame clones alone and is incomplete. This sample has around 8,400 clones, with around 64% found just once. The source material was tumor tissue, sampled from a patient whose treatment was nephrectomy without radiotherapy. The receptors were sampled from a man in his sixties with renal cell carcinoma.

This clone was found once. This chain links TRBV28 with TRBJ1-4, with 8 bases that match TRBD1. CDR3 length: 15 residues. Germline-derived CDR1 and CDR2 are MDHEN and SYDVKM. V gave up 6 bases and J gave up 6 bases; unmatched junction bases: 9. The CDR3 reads CASRAAGQAYEKLFF. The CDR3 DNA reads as TGTGCCAGCAGGGCTGCGGGACAGGCCTATGAAAAACTGTTTTTT.

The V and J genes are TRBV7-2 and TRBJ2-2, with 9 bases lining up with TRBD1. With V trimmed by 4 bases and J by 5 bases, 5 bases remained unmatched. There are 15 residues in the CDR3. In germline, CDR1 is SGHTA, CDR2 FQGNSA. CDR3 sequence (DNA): TGTGCCAGCAGCTCACAGGGGGCGGGAACCGGGGAGCTGTTTTTT. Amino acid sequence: CASSSQGAGTGELFF. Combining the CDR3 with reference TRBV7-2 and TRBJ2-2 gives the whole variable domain GAGVSQSPSNKVTEKGKDVELRCDPISGHTALYWYRQSLGQGLEFLIYFQGNSAPDKSGLPSDRFSAERTGGSVSTLTIQRTQQEDSAVYLCASSSQGAGTGELFFGEGSRLTVL.

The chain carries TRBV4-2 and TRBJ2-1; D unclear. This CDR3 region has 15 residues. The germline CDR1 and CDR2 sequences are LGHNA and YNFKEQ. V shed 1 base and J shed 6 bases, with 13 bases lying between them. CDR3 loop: CASSQGRSDTNEQFF. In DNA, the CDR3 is TGTGCCAGCAGCCAAGGCCGATCAGACACCAATGAGCAGTTCTTC.